This TCR beta chain is drawn from a study of shared clonotypes between healthy human individuals. Study-wide results and caveats: Estimated richness was generally greater in naive than memory subsets.

This clone was found a few times. No antigen is known for it. Trimming shortened V by 2 bases and J by 6 bases, and 5 bases separated the two germline ends. CDR1 is SGHDN and CDR2 is FVKESK in the germline V gene. CDR3 size: 12 residues. The study ran the assay at deep level. The table came from immunoSEQ multiplex PCR; TCRdb's copy has only in-frame clones and leaves some out. In the table there are approximately 340,000 clones, about 70% of which are singletons. The rearrangement links TRBV14 to TRBJ2-1; D remains unclear. Sample: memory CD4+ T cells sorted from blood. Regarding subset: CD45RA-negative fraction. The sequence was obtained from a man aged 25 to 45 in good health. The CDR3 reads CASSQIGNEQFF. CDR3 DNA sequence: TGTGCCAGCAGCCAAATTGGCAATGAGCAGTTCTTC.